Below, 27 T cell receptor delta chains from the same sample are listed, as sequenced in a study of γδ T cells in repeated Plasmodium falciparum infection. Flow sorting of PBMC yielded separate Vgamma9/Vdelta2+ and Vdelta2-negative gammadelta T cell populations for bulk repertoire analysis. TCRdb re-called the multiplex PCR reads with CATT. The sample holds 45,000 to 60,000 delta-chain clones, approximately 1.8% seen once. Sequencing was performed on gamma-delta T cells from blood. These receptors came from a pool of human donors (malaria-infected and uninfected, not separated).

Details on this clone: For this DNA, TCRdb reports the protein of a much larger clone, which diverges at residue 14, most likely from a read error; the protein presented here is translated directly from the DNA. The chain recombines TRDV1 with TRDJ1; 9 bases are shared with TRDD2. Assignment of the J gene here rests on matching the DNA to germline, because TCRdb gives none. The CDR3 has 22 amino acids. After removal of 0 bases from V and 2 bases from J, the junction contained 22 bases not matched to a gene. The germline gives CDR1 TSWWSYY, CDR2 QGS. CDR3 protein: CALGELHTTRLPTLSFTDKLIF. The CDR3 region has the DNA TGTGCTCTTGGGGAACTGCATACCACCCGCCTTCCTACTCTCAGTTTTACCGATAAACTCATCTTT.

This clone has a handful of counts. The rearrangement links TRDV1 to TRDJ4, with 7 bases fitting TRDD2. TCRdb lists no J gene, so it was determined here by aligning the DNA to germline. The germline V gene encodes CDR1 TSWWSYY and CDR2 QGS. The junction had 20 bases not matched to a gene; V was cut back by 1 base and J by 0 bases. There are 20 residues in the CDR3. CDR3 sequence (DNA): TGTGCTCTTGGGGAACGAATCGTAAATTTCCTACGAGATCGGGCCAGACCCCTGATCTTT. Translated: CALGERIVNFLRDRARPLIF.

This clone was seen more than once but under ten times. TCRdb has a much larger clone's protein, which differs at residue 12 from the translation of this DNA, likely because of a read error; what is shown is the protein translated from the DNA. V is TRDV1 and J is TRDJ1; the match to TRDD3 covers 7 bases. TCRdb offers no J gene call, so here the DNA was matched to germline to obtain one. The length of the CDR3 is 25 residues. CDR1 is TSWWSYY and CDR2 is QGS in the germline V gene. Trimming took 0 bases from V and 0 from J; bases not matched to a gene: 31. CDR3 bases: TGTGCTCTTGGGGAACTTCGCCGGTTTCCTGCAGAGGTGGGGGGGATTGGGGAGAACACCGATAAACTCATCTTT. Encoded protein: CALGELRRFPAEVGGIGENTDKLIF.

In the case of this clone: TCRdb has a much larger clone's protein, which differs at residue 4 from the translation of this DNA, likely because of a read error; what is shown is the protein translated from the DNA. The chain employs TRDV3 and TRDJ1; D is perhaps TRDD2 (5 bases). TCRdb lists no J gene, so it was determined here by aligning the DNA to germline. This CDR3 has 13 amino acids. The V gene lost 4 bases and the J gene lost 8 bases, with 20 bases spanning the gap. In germline, CDR1 is TVYSNPD, CDR2 GDNSRS (reference sequence). This chain's CDR3 is CASHMFPAYKLIF. In nucleotides, the CDR3 is TGTGCCTCCCACATGTTTCCTGCCTACAAACTCATCTTT.

Of note for this clone: The protein TCRdb lists belongs to a much larger clone and differs from this DNA's translation at residue 5, which points to a read error; the protein shown is made from the DNA. The V and J genes are TRDV3 and TRDJ1; 10 nucleotides match TRDD3. TCRdb gives no J gene; it was assigned here by matching the DNA to germline. The CDR3 consists of 23 residues. V shed 3 bases, J shed 1 base, and the junction held 32 bases outside the gene matches. CDR1 TVYSNPD and CDR2 GDNSRS come from the germline V gene (reference sequence). In DNA form, the CDR3 reads TGTGCCTTAGATACTCACGACGTAAGGAGGTGGGGGATACTTTGGAGGTTCACCGATAAACTCATCTTT. It specifies CALDTHDVRRWGILWRFTDKLIF.

This chain links TRDV3 with TRDJ1; 13 bases agree with TRDD3. The J gene, missing from TCRdb, was assigned here through DNA to germline matching. Germline CDR1 is TVYSNPD and CDR2 is GDNSRS (reference sequence). V gave up 3 bases and J gave up 0 bases; unmatched junction bases: 22. The CDR3 sequence is 21 residues long. CDR3 region: CAFLFLREHWGIREYTDKLIF. The CDR3 DNA follows: TGTGCCTTCCTCTTCCTCCGGGAGCACTGGGGGATACGGGAGTACACCGATAAACTCATCTTT.

About this clone: A far larger clone is only one base removed, so a read error is likely. Other nucleotide sequences from this sample produce the same CDR3. This rearrangement joins TRDV2 to TRDJ1; 8 positions match TRDD3. The J gene comes from matching the DNA to germline here; TCRdb lacks it. V lost 7 bases to trimming and J lost 0 bases; unmatched junction nucleotides: 15. The germline gives CDR1 GEAIGNYY, CDR2 EKD. CDR3 length: 17 amino acids. This chain's CDR3 is CACDPVLGVPYTDKLIF. The CDR3 DNA reads as TGTGCCTGCGACCCCGTACTGGGGGTCCCGTACACCGATAAACTCATCTTT.

This clone has more than one count but fewer than ten. The chain carries TRDV2 and TRDJ3; 9 bases fit TRDD3. V was clipped by 3 bases and J by 0 bases; unmatched bases: 11. This CDR3 has 20 amino acids. CDR1 is GEAIGNYY, CDR2 EKD, per germline. CDR3 sequence (DNA): TGTGCCTGTGACCAACTGGGGGACACACGATCCTCCTGGGACACCCGACAGATGTTTTTC. Protein sequence: CACDQLGDTRSSWDTRQMFF.

This clone was recorded a few times. The mismatch at residue 9 between this DNA's translation and the TCRdb protein of a much larger clone likely reflects a read error; the protein shown is translated from the DNA. In DNA form, the CDR3 reads TGTGCCTGTGACGCAGTAGGGGATCTGGGCGATAAACTCATCTTT. It specifies CACDAVGDLGDKLIF. V and J are TRDV2 and TRDJ1; D possibly corresponds to TRDD3 (6 bases). No J segment appears in TCRdb, so it was assigned here by matching the sequence to germline. Trimming stripped 3 bases from V and 4 bases from J, with 17 bases between. The CDR3 sequence is 15 residues long. Germline CDR1 reads GEAIGNYY; CDR2 reads EKD.

This clone was observed a few times. One base separates it from a far larger clone, so it is likely a read error. Because the CDR3's place on the DNA is in doubt, the DNA is left out and the CDR3 is given as listed by TCRdb. Other nucleotide sequences in the sample specify the same CDR3. J gene calling gave no result, while the V gene is TRDV1; the table's D call, TRDD3, has no DNA check behind it. The CDR3 length is 23 residues, termini included. Germline CDR1 TSWWSYY, CDR2 QGS. CDR3 sequence reads: CALGAPYEFLLWGIGAYTDKLIF.

This clone showed up many times. This likely came from a read error, as a far larger clone is one base away. Additional DNA sequences in this sample encode the identical CDR3. CDR3 region: CACDTVGVLGDGTDKLIF. The DNA of the CDR3 is TGTGCCTGTGACACCGTGGGAGTGCTGGGGGATGGAACCGATAAACTCATCTTT. The chain combines TRDV2 with TRDJ1; 9 nucleotides agree with TRDD3. With V trimmed by 0 bases and J by 2 bases, 12 bases remained unmatched. The CDR3 covers 18 residues. Germline assignment: CDR1 GEAIGNYY and CDR2 EKD.

This clone was seen more than once but under ten times. The CDR3 region has the DNA TGTGCCTGTGAAGGACTGGGGGATACAAGAGAGACCGATAAACTCATCTTT. Translating gives CACEGLGDTRETDKLIF. The genes are TRDV2 and TRDJ1; TRDD3 matches at 12 bases. The J gene, absent from TCRdb, was called here by matching the DNA to germline. V gave up 4 bases and J gave up 2 bases; unmatched junction bases: 10. This CDR3 comprises 17 residues. Germline V gives CDR1 GEAIGNYY, CDR2 EKD.

This clone was seen a few times. It differs at one base from a far larger clone, so likely a read error. Other DNA sequences from this sample encode an identical CDR3 as well. The chain employs TRDV1 and TRDJ1, with 9 bases fitting TRDD2. Here the J gene came from matching the DNA to germline, since TCRdb omits it. Germline lookup yields CDR1 TSWWSYY and CDR2 QGS. Trimming at V came to 1 base and at J to 0 bases, leaving 24 bases not matched to a gene. This CDR3 has 23 amino acids. The CDR3 spells CALGEPHHLPTSTGRKYTDKLIF. The CDR3 DNA sequence: TGTGCTCTTGGGGAACCCCACCACCTTCCTACAAGTACTGGTCGAAAATACACCGATAAACTCATCTTT.

The sample holds many counts of this clone. J is TRDJ1 and V is TRDV1, with D perhaps TRDD3 (6 bases). Between the trimmed V and J ends, which lost 5 bases and 0 bases, there was a span of 25 bases. Germline V gene lookup returns CDR1 TSWWSYY and CDR2 QGS. This CDR3 is built from 19 residues. The DNA of the CDR3 is TGTGCTCTTGGGCCACCTTTCCTCATTTTGAGGGATAACACCGATAAACTCATCTTT. As protein: CALGPPFLILRDNTDKLIF.

To note about this clone: TCRdb pairs this DNA with a much larger clone's protein that differs at residue 17, likely a read error; the protein shown was translated from the DNA. The rearrangement joins TRDV2 to TRDJ1; 7 nucleotides line up with TRDD3. TCRdb supplies no J gene; here it was assigned by aligning the nucleotide sequence to germline. This CDR3 spans 22 amino acids. CDR1 is GEAIGNYY and CDR2 is EKD in the germline V gene. After removal of 1 base from V and 3 bases from J, the junction contained 28 bases not matched to a gene. CDR3 sequence (DNA): TGTGCCTGTGACACACAACGGCTCATGGAGGCACCGACTGGGGAAGGTGCCGATAAACTCATCTTT. This encodes CACDTQRLMEAPTGEGADKLIF.

This clone appeared a few times. A far larger clone differs by one base, so this is likely a read error. This sample also contains other DNA sequences that code for the same CDR3. The genes are TRDV3 and TRDJ1, with D possibly being TRDD2 (9 bases). The V end was cut by 0 bases, the J end by 9 bases, with 38 bases between. Germline loops: CDR1 TVYSNPD, CDR2 GDNSRS (reference sequence). The CDR3 totals 20 residues. The CDR3: CAFSAFLHFPELGGPGELIF. Written as DNA, the CDR3 is TGTGCCTTTAGCGCCTTCCTACATTTTCCGGAACTGGGGGGCCCCGGCGAACTCATCTTT.

This clone has a count of ten or more. The TCRdb protein comes from a much larger clone and disagrees with this DNA's translation at residue 3, likely due to a read error; the protein given here is derived from the DNA. V and J are TRAV38-2/DV8 and TRDJ1; 9 bases agree with TRDD3. The J gene was not available in TCRdb and was assigned here by matching the DNA to germline segments. Germline V CDR1 and CDR2: TSESDYY, QEAYKQQN. CDR3 length: 16 amino acids. Losses at the gene ends were 9 bases for V and 0 bases for J; bases not matched to a gene: 12. The CDR3 loop is CACVPYWGSYTDKLIF. The CDR3, as DNA: TGTGCTTGTGTCCCGTACTGGGGGAGTTACACCGATAAACTCATCTTT.

With regard to this clone: The protein given by TCRdb reflects a much larger clone and differs at residue 13 from this DNA's translation, likely from a read error; the protein shown is the DNA's translation. The chain carries TRDV2 and TRDJ3; TRDD3 matches 12 bases. Germline matching of the DNA provided the J gene here, since TCRdb leaves it blank. The germline V gene has CDR1 GEAIGNYY and CDR2 EKD. With V trimmed by 1 base and J by 3 bases, 12 bases remained unmatched. The length of the CDR3 is 21 residues. CDR3 sequence reads: CACDTLLGDTRSYWDTRQMFF. CDR3 nucleotides: TGTGCCTGTGACACTTTACTGGGGGATACACGATCCTACTGGGACACCCGACAGATGTTTTTC.

This clone came up a few times. The protein held in TCRdb is that of a much larger clone and does not match this DNA's translation at residue 20, likely because of a read error; the protein shown is translated from the DNA. The J gene is TRDJ1, the V gene TRDV1; 7 positions match TRDD3. The J gene, left out of TCRdb, was set here by checking the DNA against germline. The germline V gene encodes CDR1 TSWWSYY and CDR2 QGS. This CDR3 region has 24 residues. V lost 0 bases, J lost 10 bases, and 38 bases stayed unmatched. Here the CDR3 DNA reads TGTGCTCTTGGGGAACTCACTCCACTTCCACCCCGTTGGGGGTGGGGGAACGGTTATGTGGGACTCATCTTT. Translation gives CALGELTPLPPRWGWGNGYVGLIF.

As to this clone: Translating this DNA gives a protein that differs at residue 17 from the TCRdb one, which belongs to a much larger clone; a read error is likely, and the protein shown is this translation. CDR3 residues: CAFCRAFKSMRDNSYTEKLIF. CDR3 DNA sequence: TGTGCCTTTTGCCGGGCCTTCAAGTCGATGAGGGACAACTCGTACACCGAGAAACTCATCTTT. This chain links TRDV3 with TRDJ1; D possibly corresponds to TRDD2 (5 bases). The V gene's germline CDR1 is TVYSNPD and CDR2 GDNSRS (reference sequence). The CDR3 runs 21 residues.

This clone has ten or more counts. The protein TCRdb gives is from a much larger clone and does not agree with this DNA's translation at residue 9, likely a read error; the protein shown here comes from the DNA. V usage is TRDV1 and J usage is TRDJ1, with 8 bases aligning to TRDD3. With V trimmed by 3 bases and J by 5 bases, 8 bases remained unmatched. CDR3 length: 15 residues. Germline V gene sequence: CDR1 TSWWSYY, CDR2 QGS. CDR3 residues: CALGEVLGGTDKLIF. The CDR3 DNA sequence: TGTGCTCTTGGGGAGGTACTGGGGGGCACTGATAAACTCATCTTT.

This clone was picked up a small number of times. The protein in TCRdb stems from a much larger clone and differs at residue 12 from this DNA's translation, likely a read error; here the protein is translated from the DNA. The chain has TRAV38-2/DV8 and TRDJ1; 12 bases line up with TRDD3. The J gene, missing from TCRdb, was assigned here through DNA to germline matching. After removal of 1 base from V and 1 base from J, the junction contained 26 bases not matched to a gene. CDR3 length: 24 residues. Germline loops: CDR1 TSESDYY, CDR2 QEAYKQQN. The CDR3 DNA is TGTGCTTATAGGAGCTTCGAATACTTCCAAGCTATGTACTGGGGGATACCGGCCACCGATAAACTCATCTTT. The encoded protein is CAYRSFEYFQAMYWGIPATDKLIF.

This clone has just a few counts. Since a far larger clone is one base different, this is likely a read error. The sample contains more than one DNA sequence encoding this CDR3. This sequence joins TRDV1 and TRDJ1, with D maybe TRDD3 (8 bases). Between the trimmed V and J ends, which lost 3 bases and 2 bases, there was a span of 34 bases. The germline V gene encodes CDR1 TSWWSYY and CDR2 QGS. The CDR3 length is 22 residues. This CDR3 is CALGDNFFLLRDTGEFTDKLIF. CDR3 DNA sequence: TGTGCTCTTGGGGATAATTTTTTCCTACTTCGGGATACGGGGGAATTTACCGATAAACTCATCTTT.

This clone was seen only a few times. The translation of this DNA and the TCRdb protein of a much larger clone differ at residue 22, probably owing to a read error; the protein shown here is translated from the DNA. The J gene has no call, while the V gene is TRDV1; the table's D call, TRDD3, was not checked against the DNA. Per germline, CDR1 TSWWSYY and CDR2 QGS. This CDR3 region has 25 residues. CDR3 sequence: CALGEPHFLRGSLRWGASYTDNLIF. DNA for the CDR3: TGTGCTCTTGGGGAACCTCATTTCCTACGGGGTTCGTTACGCTGGGGAGCCTCCTACACCGATAACCTCATCTTT.

This clone has ten or more counts. This sequence is one base from a far larger clone and is likely a read error. Other nucleotide sequences from this sample produce the same CDR3. The CDR3 DNA is TGTGCCTGTGACACCCCATGGGTGGGGGATACCTCCGACAAACTCATCTTT. This gives the protein CACDTPWVGDTSDKLIF. The chain combines TRDV2 with TRDJ1; 10 bases align to TRDD3. Here the J gene came from matching the DNA to germline, since TCRdb omits it. The CDR3 length is 17 residues. Germline CDR1 GEAIGNYY, CDR2 EKD.

This clone appeared a few times. The likely explanation is a read error, given a far larger clone one base away. At the DNA level, this CDR3 is encoded by other sequences in the same sample as well. Here the CDR3 reads CAPRDGDLISYTDKLIF. The CDR3, as DNA: TGTGCCCCTCGGGATGGGGACCTAATATCGTACACCGACAAACTCATCTTT. This chain joins TRDV2 and TRDJ1; perhaps TRDD3 as D (5 bases). The J gene was missing in TCRdb and was found by matching the end of the DNA to germline. The CDR3 length is 17 residues. Germline V gene lookup returns CDR1 GEAIGNYY and CDR2 EKD.

This clone was recorded many times. The protein that TCRdb holds for this DNA derives from a much larger clone and differs from the translated DNA at residue 9, which likely indicates a read error; the protein shown here is translated from the DNA. V usage is TRDV2 and J usage is TRDJ1; no reliable D call. CDR1 and CDR2 (germline): GEAIGNYY, EKD. The CDR3 loop spans 15 amino acids. Trimming removed 0 bases from V and 1 base from J, with 11 bases in between. CDR3 loop: CACDTKGLSTDKLIF. The CDR3 coding sequence is TGTGCCTGTGACACCAAGGGGTTAAGCACCGATAAACTCATCTTT.